This TCR beta chain is from a study of spatial heterogeneity in lung cancer. Time point noted: sample taken at primary tumor resection. From tumor, nontumor lung or frozen PBMC, whole RNA was taken unsorted for sequencing. TCRdb passed the 5' RACE reads through MiXCR, listing each CDR3 protein once. Counted here are about 4,400 distinct CDR3 sequences, over 20% occurring once; the ten biggest clones make up roughly 20%. This clonotype rates as medium-sized (0.01 to 0.1%). Trimming removed 11 bases from V and 13 bases from J, with 21 bases in between. CDR1 and CDR2 (germline): SGHAT, FQNNGV. The length of the CDR3 is 13 residues.

The sample was normal lung tissue next to the tumor, taken at surgery. The receptor was isolated from a female donor with early-stage non-small cell lung cancer. V and J are TRBV11-2 and TRBJ2-6; D possibly uses TRBD1 or TRBD2 (6 bases each). The CDR3 protein is CAWPGGVRGVLTF. DNA of the CDR3: TGTGCCTGGCCCGGGGGCGTGCGTGGGGTCCTGACTTTC.